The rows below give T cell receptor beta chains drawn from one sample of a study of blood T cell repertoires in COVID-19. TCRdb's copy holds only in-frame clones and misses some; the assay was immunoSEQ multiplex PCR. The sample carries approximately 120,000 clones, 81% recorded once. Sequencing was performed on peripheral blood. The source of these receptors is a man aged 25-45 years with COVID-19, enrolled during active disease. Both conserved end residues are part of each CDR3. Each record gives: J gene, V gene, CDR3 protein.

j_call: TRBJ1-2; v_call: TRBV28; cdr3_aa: CASSPGQGAVIYGYTF
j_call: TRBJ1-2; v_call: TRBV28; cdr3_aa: CASSLWGPRMYGYTF
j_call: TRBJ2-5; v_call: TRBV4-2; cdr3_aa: CASSYGRAGGQETQYF
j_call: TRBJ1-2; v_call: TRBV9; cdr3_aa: CASSPSVARENGYTF
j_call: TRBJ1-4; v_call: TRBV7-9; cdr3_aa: CASSLLQGLDEKLFF
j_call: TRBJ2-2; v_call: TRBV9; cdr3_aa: CASSVDSMASGRAGELFF
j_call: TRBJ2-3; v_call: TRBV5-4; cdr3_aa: CASSLAASGGPFTDTQYF
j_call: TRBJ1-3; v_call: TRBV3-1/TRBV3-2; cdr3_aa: CASSQDARAGNTIYF
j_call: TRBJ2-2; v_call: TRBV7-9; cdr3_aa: CASRGSETSGKKNGELFF
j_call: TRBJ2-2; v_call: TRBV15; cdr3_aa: CATSRDRTGAGELFF
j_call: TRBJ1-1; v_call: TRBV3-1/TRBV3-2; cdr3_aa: CASSQGVSGTEAFF
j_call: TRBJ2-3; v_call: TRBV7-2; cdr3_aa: CASSSQGAKDAQYF
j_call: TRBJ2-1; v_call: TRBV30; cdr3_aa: CAWTPGLEGYEQFF
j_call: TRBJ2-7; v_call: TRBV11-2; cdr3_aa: CASSLDPIGTYEQYF
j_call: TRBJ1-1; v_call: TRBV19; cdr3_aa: CASSDRQNTEAFF
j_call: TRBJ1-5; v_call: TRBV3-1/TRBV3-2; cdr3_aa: CASSQGGGTANQPQHF
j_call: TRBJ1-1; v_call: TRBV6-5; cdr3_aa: CASSYLGTGRNTEAFF
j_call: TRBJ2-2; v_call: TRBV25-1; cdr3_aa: CASNSPPGELFF
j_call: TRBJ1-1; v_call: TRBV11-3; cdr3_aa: CASSLALLPGNTEAFF
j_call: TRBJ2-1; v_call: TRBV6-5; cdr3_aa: CASSHKGTSYNEQFF
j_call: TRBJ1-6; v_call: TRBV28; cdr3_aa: CASSGDRVIGPLHF
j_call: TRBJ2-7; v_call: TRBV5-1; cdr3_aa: CASSLRDSSYEQYF
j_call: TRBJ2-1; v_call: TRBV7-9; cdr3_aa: CASSPSTGSSYNEQFF
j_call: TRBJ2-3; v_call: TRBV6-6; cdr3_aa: CASSYYLTGGDTQYF
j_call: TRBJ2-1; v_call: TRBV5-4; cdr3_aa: CASSPPGLGNEQFF
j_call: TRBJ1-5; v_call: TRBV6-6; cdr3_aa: CASSPGQDLNQPQHF
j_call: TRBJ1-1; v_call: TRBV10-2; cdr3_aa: CASSDPLNTEAFF
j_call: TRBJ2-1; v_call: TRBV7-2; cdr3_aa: CASRPGTSGSRGEQFF
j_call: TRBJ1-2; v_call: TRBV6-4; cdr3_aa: CASSMTGGDGYTF
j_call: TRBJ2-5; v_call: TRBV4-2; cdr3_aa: CASSRSAAGGQETQYF
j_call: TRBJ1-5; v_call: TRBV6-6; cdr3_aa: CASSNNRLSNQPQHF
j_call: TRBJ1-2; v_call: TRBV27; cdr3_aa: CASSSDQQGANYGYTF
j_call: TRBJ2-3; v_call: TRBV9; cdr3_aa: CASSGAVGDTQYF
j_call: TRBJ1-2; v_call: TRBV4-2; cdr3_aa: CASSQLQGGYTF
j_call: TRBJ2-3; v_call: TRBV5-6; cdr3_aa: CASSLGTGVRTDTQYF
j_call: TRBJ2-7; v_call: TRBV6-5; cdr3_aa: CASSQPGAYEQYF
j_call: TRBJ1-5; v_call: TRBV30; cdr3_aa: CAWARGKDQPQHF
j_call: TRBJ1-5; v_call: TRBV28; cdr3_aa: CASSLSPGQGADQPQHF
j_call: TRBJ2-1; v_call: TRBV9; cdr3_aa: CASSVAGLPHNEQFF
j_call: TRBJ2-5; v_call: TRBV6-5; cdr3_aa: CASSYSSGGRETQYF
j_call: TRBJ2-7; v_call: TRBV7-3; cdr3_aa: CASSDPGLASEQYF
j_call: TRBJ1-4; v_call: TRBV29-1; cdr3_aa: CSGRGGGDEKLFF
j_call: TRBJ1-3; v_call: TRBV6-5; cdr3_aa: CASRETIPGNTIYF
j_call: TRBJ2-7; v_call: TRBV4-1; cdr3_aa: CASSQEPSLPYEQYF
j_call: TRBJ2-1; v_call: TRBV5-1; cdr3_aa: CASSHSKRESGGEQFF
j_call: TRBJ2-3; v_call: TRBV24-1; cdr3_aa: CATSELGLAGDTDTQYF
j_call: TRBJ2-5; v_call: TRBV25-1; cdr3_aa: CASDGLAGQETQYF
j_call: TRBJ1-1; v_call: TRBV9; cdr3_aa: CASSVGPGGTEAFF
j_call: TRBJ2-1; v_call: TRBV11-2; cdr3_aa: CASSPRTDNEQFF
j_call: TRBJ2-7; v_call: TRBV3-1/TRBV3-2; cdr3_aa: CASSRADPTYEQYF